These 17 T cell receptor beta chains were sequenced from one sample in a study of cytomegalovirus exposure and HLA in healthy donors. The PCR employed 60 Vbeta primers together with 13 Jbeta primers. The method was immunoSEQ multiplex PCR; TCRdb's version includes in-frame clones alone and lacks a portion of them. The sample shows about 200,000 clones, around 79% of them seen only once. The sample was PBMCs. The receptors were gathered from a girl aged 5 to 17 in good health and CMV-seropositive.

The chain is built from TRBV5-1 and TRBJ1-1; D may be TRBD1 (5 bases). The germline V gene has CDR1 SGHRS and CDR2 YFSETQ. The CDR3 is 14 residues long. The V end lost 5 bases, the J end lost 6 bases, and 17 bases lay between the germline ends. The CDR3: CASRANSGNSEAFF. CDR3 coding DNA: TGCGCCAGCAGGGCCAACTCAGGGAATTCTGAAGCTTTCTTT.

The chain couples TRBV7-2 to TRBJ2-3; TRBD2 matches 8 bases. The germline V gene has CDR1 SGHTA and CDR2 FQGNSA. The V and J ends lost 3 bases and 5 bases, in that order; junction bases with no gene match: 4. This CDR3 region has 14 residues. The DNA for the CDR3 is TGTGCCAGCAGCTTCTCAGCGGGGGTAGATACGCAGTATTTT. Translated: CASSFSAGVDTQYF.

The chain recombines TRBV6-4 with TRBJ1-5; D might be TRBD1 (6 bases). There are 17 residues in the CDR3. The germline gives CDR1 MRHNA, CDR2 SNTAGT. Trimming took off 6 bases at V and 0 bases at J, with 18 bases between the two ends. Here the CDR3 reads CASRAPPRQDSNQPQHF. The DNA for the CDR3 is TGTGCCAGCAGGGCCCCACCCCGACAGGATAGCAATCAGCCCCAGCATTTT.

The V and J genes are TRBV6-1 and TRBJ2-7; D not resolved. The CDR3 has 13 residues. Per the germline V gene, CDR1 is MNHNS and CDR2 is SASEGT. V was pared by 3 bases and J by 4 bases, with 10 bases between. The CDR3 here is CASSDYQAYEQYF. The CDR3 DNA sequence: TGTGCCAGCAGTGATTATCAGGCTTACGAGCAGTACTTC.

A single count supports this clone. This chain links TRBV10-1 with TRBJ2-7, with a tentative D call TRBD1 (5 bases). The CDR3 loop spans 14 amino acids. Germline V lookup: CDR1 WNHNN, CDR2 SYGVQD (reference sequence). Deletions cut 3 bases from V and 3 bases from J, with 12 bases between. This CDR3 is CASSDPGMLYEQYF. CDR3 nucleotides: TGCGCCAGCAGTGATCCAGGGATGCTCTACGAGCAGTACTTC.

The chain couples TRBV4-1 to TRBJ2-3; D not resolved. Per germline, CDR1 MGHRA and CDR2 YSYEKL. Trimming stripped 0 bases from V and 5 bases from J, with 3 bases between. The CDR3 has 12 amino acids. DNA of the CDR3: TGCGCCAGCAGCCAAGATCGAGATACGCAGTATTTT. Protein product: CASSQDRDTQYF.

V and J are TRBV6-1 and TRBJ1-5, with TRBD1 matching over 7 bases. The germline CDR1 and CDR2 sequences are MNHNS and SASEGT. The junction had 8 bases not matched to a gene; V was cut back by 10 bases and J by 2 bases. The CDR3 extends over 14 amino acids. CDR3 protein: CATTPGQGNQPQHF. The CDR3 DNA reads TGTGCCACCACCCCAGGACAGGGCAATCAGCCCCAGCATTTT.

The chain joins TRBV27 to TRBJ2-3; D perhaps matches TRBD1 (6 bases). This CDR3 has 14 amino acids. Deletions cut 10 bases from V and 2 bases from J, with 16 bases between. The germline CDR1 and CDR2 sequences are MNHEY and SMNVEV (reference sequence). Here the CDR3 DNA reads TGTGCCATCAGGGGATTGGGGGCCACAGATACGCAGTATTTT. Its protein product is CAIRGLGATDTQYF.

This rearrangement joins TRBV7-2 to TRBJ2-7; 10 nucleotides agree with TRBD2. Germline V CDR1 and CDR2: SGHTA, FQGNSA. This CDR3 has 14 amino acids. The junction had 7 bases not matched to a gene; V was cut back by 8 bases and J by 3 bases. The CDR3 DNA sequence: TGTGCCAGCGGCAGGGCTAGCGGGGGCTACGAGCAGTACTTC. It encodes CASGRASGGYEQYF.

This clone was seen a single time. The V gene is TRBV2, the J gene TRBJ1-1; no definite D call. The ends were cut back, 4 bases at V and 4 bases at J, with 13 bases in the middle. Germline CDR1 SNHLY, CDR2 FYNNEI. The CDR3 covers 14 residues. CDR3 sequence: CASSVSPLRTEAFF. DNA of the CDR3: TGTGCCAGCAGTGTGTCACCTCTGCGCACTGAAGCTTTCTTT.

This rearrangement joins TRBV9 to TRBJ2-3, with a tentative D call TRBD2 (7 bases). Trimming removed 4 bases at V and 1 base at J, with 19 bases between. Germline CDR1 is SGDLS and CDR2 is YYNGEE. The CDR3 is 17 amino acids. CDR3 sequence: CASSSLGGGTGTDTQYF. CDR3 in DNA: TGTGCCAGCAGCTCCTTGGGAGGGGGGACTGGCACAGATACGCAGTATTTT.

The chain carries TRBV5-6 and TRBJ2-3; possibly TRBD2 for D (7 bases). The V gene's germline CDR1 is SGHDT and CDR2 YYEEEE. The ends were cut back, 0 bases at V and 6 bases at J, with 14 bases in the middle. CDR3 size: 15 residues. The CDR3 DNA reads TGTGCCAGCAGCTTGGAACGGGGGGCGTGGGATACGCAGTATTTT. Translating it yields CASSLERGAWDTQYF.

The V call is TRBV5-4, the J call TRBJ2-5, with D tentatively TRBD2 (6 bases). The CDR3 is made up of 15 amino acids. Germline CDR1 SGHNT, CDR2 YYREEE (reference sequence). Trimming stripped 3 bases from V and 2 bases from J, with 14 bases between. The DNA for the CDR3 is TGTGCCAGCAGCTCGCCAAGGGACTTACAAGAGACCCAGTACTTC. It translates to CASSSPRDLQETQYF.

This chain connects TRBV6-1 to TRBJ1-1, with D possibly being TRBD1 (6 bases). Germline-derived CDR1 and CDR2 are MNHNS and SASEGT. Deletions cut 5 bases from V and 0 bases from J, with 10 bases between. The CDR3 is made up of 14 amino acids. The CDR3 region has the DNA TGTGCCAGCAGTCACAACAGGGTGAACACTGAAGCTTTCTTT. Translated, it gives CASSHNRVNTEAFF.

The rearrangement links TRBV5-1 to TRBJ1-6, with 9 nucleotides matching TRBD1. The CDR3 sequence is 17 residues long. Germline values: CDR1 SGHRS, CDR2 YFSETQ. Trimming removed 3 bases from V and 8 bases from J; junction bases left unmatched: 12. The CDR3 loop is CASSWSYRGQGDSPLHF. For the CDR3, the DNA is TGCGCCAGCAGCTGGAGCTACAGGGGGCAAGGGGATTCACCCCTCCACTTT.

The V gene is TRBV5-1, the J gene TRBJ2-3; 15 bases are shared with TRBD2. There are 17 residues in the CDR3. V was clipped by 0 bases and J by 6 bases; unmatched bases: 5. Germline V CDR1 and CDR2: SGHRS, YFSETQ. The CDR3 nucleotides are TGCGCCAGCAGCTTGGGAACCGGGACTAGCGGGGGGGATACGCAGTATTTT. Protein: CASSLGTGTSGGDTQYF. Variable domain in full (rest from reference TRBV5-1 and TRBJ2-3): KAGVTQTPRYLIKTRGQQVTLSCSPISGHRSVSWYQQTPGQGLQFLFEYFSETQRNKGNFPGRFSGRQFSNSRSEMNVSTLELGDSALYLCASSLGTGTSGGDTQYFGPGTRLTVL.

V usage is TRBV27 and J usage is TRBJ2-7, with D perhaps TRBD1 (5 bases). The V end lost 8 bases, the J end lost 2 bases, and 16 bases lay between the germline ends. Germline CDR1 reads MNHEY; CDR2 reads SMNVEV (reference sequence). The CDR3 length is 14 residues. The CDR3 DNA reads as TGTGCCAGCCCCTTTTTGGCAGGGCCCTACGAGCAGTACTTC. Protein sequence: CASPFLAGPYEQYF.